The sample holds a few counts of the clone carrying this T cell receptor (beta chain). Repertoires were generated with immunoSEQ multiplex PCR, while TCRdb's copy carries only in-frame clones and drops some. The top ten clones hold approximately 1.5% of a sample with 110,000 or so clones, over 75% of them seen once. This sample was included in a study of blood T cell repertoires in COVID-19. Sequenced input: peripheral blood. The source of this sequence is a man aged 50 or older with acute or convalescent COVID-19.

CDR3 sequence: CASSETRVPGNTIYF. The CDR3 DNA reads as TGTGCCAGCAGCGAGACGAGGGTCCCTGGAAACACCATATATTTT. The chain joins TRBV9 to TRBJ1-3; D not certain. The V gene's germline CDR1 is SGDLS and CDR2 YYNGEE. V lost 3 bases, J lost 2 bases, and 12 bases lay in between. This CDR3 is built from 15 residues.